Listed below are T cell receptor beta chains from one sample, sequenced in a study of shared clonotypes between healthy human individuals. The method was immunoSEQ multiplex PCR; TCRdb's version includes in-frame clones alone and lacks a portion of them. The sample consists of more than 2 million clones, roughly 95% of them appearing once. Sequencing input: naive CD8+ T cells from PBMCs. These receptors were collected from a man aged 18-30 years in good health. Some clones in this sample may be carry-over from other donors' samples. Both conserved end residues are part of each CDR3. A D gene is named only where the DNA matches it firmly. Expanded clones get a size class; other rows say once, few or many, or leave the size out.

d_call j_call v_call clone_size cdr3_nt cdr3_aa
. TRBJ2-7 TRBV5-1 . TGCGCCAGCAGCGGGACTGACTACGAGCAGTACTTC CASSGTDYEQYF
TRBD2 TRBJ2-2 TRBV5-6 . TGTGCCAGCAGCCTACGGGTAGCGGGAGTGGTCGGGGAGCTGTTTTTT CASSLRVAGVVGELFF
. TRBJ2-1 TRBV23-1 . TGCGCCAGCAGCCCCGGCCGCTCCTACAATGAGCAGTTCTTC CASSPGRSYNEQFF
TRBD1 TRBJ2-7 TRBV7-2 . TGTGCCAGCAGCTTAGTGGGACAGGGTTTTTACGAGCAGTACTTC CASSLVGQGFYEQYF
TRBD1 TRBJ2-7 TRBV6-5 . TGTGCCAGCAGCCACCTCGGGACAGGGAACTACGAGCAGTACTTC CASSHLGTGNYEQYF
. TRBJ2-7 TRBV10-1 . TGCGCCAGCAGCCCCAGTTTGGTCCAAAAAGGTGGGGAGCAGTACTTC CASSPSLVQKGGEQYF
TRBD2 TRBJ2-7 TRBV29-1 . TGCAGCGCCTCAGGTTCGGCTAGCGGGAGGCCGACCTACGAGCAGTACTTC CSASGSASGRPTYEQYF
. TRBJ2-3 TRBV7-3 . TGTGCCAGCAGCTTAACCGTGGGAGATACGCAGTATTTT CASSLTVGDTQYF
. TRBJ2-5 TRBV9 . TGTGCCAGCAGCGTAAACGAAGAGACCCAGTACTTC CASSVNEETQYF
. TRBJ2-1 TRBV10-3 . TGTGCCATCAGTGAAGAGGTAATAGGTTACAATGAGCAGTTCTTC CAISEEVIGYNEQFF
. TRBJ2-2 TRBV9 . TGTGCCAGCAGCGTAGTGACGGAGCCCTTTGGCGGGGAGCTGTTTTTT CASSVVTEPFGGELFF
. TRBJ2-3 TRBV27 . TGTGCCAGCTGTTCGGTAAAGGGCACAGATACGCAGTATTTT CASCSVKGTDTQYF
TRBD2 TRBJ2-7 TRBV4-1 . TGCGCCAGCAGCCCGGACCTTACTAGCGGGAGTTCCCACGAGCAGTACTTC CASSPDLTSGSSHEQYF
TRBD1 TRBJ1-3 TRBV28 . TGTGCCAGCAGCGACAGGGCAGGAAACACCATATATTTT CASSDRAGNTIYF
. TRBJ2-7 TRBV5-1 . TGCGCCAGCAGCTTGGCCCCAGGCAGAGGCGAGCAGTACTTC CASSLAPGRGEQYF
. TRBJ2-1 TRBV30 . TGTGCCTGGAGTCTCCCAGGGAAGATCTACAATGAGCAGTTCTTC CAWSLPGKIYNEQFF
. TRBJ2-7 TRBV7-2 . TGTGCCAGCAGCCAGGCTCAGTTGCGATTTACCCCCGAGCAGTACTTC CASSQAQLRFTPEQYF
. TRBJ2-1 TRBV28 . TGTGCCAGCAGTTCTCCTGGGGAGCTCTACAATGAGCAGTTCTTC CASSSPGELYNEQFF
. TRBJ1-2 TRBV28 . TGTGCCAGCAGTTTTAAGGGGGGGACTTCTAACTATGGCTACACCTTC CASSFKGGTSNYGYTF
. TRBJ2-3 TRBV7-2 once TGTGCCAGCAGCCCACGACGATTCAGGGAAGCGCAGTATTTT CASSPRRFREAQYF
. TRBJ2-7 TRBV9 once TGTGCCAGCAGCCCTCAGGGGATATCAAAGGTCGAGCAGTACTTC CASSPQGISKVEQYF
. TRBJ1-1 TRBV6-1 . TGTGCCAGCAGGGGGGGGGAAATGAACACTGAAGCTTTCTTT CASRGGEMNTEAFF
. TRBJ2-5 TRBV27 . TGTGCCAGCAGTCCGACACGACAGGTGGAGACCCAGTACTTC CASSPTRQVETQYF
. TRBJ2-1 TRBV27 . TGTGCCAGCAGTTTATCGAGTAGCGTACATGAGCAGTTCTTC CASSLSSSVHEQFF
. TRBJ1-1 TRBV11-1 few TGTGCCAGCAACCCAGTGGAGGTCACTGAAGCTTTCTTT CASNPVEVTEAFF
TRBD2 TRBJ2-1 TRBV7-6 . TGTGCCAGCAGCACTCCCGGGACTAGATCCCGGCTATACAATGAGCAGTTCTTC CASSTPGTRSRLYNEQFF
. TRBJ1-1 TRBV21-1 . TGTGCCAGCAGCAAAGGGGGTCGGGCGGAGGACAGGGAGGAGATGACGGCTTTCTTT CASSKGGRAEDREEMTAFF